This TCR beta chain emerged from a study of shared clonotypes between healthy human individuals. Notes on the study in general: A small donor pool kept down the genetic and exposure-history diversity that was represented. Clonotypes which were not shared had lower generation probabilities than clonotypes that all four donors shared.

V was clipped by 4 bases and J by 0 bases; unmatched bases: 2. The germline CDR1 and CDR2 sequences are MDHEN and SYDVKM. This CDR3 contains 15 residues. The naive CD8 fraction comprised CD45RO-negative cells positively selected for CCR7 and excluded terminally differentiated effector memory CD45RA+ cells. Turning to this clone: Its target is unknown. The sample carries other DNA sequences with the same CDR3.

Some clones are missing from TCRdb's copy, which holds only in-frame ones; the method was immunoSEQ multiplex PCR. The sample carries around 700,000 clones, 92% recorded once. The sample comprised naive CD8+ T cells sorted from blood. This sequence joins TRBV28 and TRBJ2-1; 8 bases align to TRBD2. The TCR comes from a man aged 30 to 39 in good health. The CDR3 reads CASSSGLGSYNEQFF. The CDR3 bases are TGTGCCAGCAGTTCGGGACTAGGCTCCTACAATGAGCAGTTCTTC.